In its sample, the clone carrying this T cell receptor beta chain was seen a few times. TCRdb re-called the RT-PCR reads with MiXCR, one entry per CDR3 protein. The sample lists about 680,000 distinct CDR3 sequences, approximately 15% occurring once. The sequenced material came from memory CD4+ T cells from blood. This clonotype was sampled from a female donor in good health, serving as a healthy control.

The CDR3 sequence: CSASGTSTPTGELFF. CDR3 nucleotides: TGCAGTGCTAGCGGGACATCAACACCCACCGGGGAGCTGTTTTTT. The chain joins TRBV20-1 to TRBJ2-2; a weak D match, TRBD1 (6 bases). Germline V gene lookup returns CDR1 DFQATT and CDR2 SNEGSKA (reference sequence). CDR3 size: 15 residues. Trimming removed 3 bases from V and 4 bases from J, with 15 bases in between.